These 32 T cell receptor beta chains were sequenced from one sample in a study of shared T cell receptors in the human thymus. Profiling relied on immunoSEQ multiplex PCR, and the TCRdb table lists in-frame clones only, not all of them. The sample includes some 400,000 clones, about 95% of them seen just once. Sequencing input: thymocytes. These receptors were collected from a human donor.

This chain uses TRBV10-3 with TRBJ2-7, with D perhaps TRBD1 (5 bases). V was trimmed by 5 bases and J by 0 bases, leaving 11 bases between them. CDR1 is ENHRY, CDR2 SYGVKD, per germline. The CDR3 sequence is 14 residues long. As DNA, the CDR3 is TGTGCCATCAGTTCGACAGAAACCTCCTACGAGCAGTACTTC. It is translated as CAISSTETSYEQYF.

The rearrangement links TRBV28 to TRBJ1-1; a weak D match, TRBD1 (5 bases). V gave up 1 base and J gave up 2 bases, with 11 bases separating them. The V gene's germline CDR1 is MDHEN and CDR2 SYDVKM. This CDR3 spans 15 amino acids. In DNA, the CDR3 is TGTGCCAGCAGTTTATTTCGCAGGGCAAACACTGAAGCTTTCTTT. Translating it yields CASSLFRRANTEAFF.

The rearrangement uses TRBV7-2 and TRBJ2-7; no firm D call. CDR1 is SGHTA, CDR2 FQGNSA, per germline. The CDR3 length is 11 residues. Trimming took 2 bases from V and 5 from J, leaving 4 bases between them. CDR3 in amino acids: CASSLRNEQYF. CDR3 nucleotides: TGTGCCAGCAGCTTAAGGAACGAGCAGTACTTC. Drawing the rest from reference TRBV7-2 and TRBJ2-7, the complete variable domain is GAGVSQSPSNKVTEKGKDVELRCDPISGHTALYWYRQSLGQGLEFLIYFQGNSAPDKSGLPSDRFSAERTGGSVSTLTIQRTQQEDSAVYLCASSLRNEQYFGPGTRLTVT.

The chain employs TRBV2 and TRBJ1-2; maybe TRBD1 (5 bases). Germline values: CDR1 SNHLY, CDR2 FYNNEI. Trimming stripped 11 bases from V and 8 bases from J, with 15 bases between. The CDR3 length is 11 residues. The CDR3 DNA is TGTGCCCCGTTAGGGGCTCGGGGCTACACCTTC. Protein sequence: CAPLGARGYTF. Full variable domain (outside the CDR3, taken from reference TRBV2 and TRBJ1-2): EPEVTQTPSHQVTQMGQEVILRCVPISNHLYFYWYRQILGQKVEFLVSFYNNEISEKSEIFDDQFSVERPDGSNFTLKIRSTKLEDSAMYFCAPLGARGYTFGSGTRLTVV.

V gene TRBV27 combines with J gene TRBJ2-1, with 8 positions matching TRBD2. The ends lost 5 bases at V and 4 bases at J; junction bases unmatched: 10. The CDR3 loop spans 16 amino acids. Per germline, CDR1 MNHEY and CDR2 SMNVEV (reference sequence). CDR3 nucleotide sequence: TGTGCCAGCAGTCTTTGGCGGGAGGCCTCATACAATGAGCAGTTCTTC. Protein: CASSLWREASYNEQFF.

This clone was found once. CDR3 coding DNA: TGTGCCAGCACCTCACAGGGCGACGGGGGCAATCAGCCCCAGCATTTT. Protein product: CASTSQGDGGNQPQHF. The V and J genes are TRBV7-8 and TRBJ1-5, with D tentatively TRBD1 (6 bases). There are 16 residues in the CDR3. Germline CDR1 and CDR2: SGHVS and FQNEAQ. The V and J ends lost 7 bases and 2 bases respectively, with 18 bases between them. Full variable domain (outside the CDR3, taken from reference TRBV7-8 and TRBJ1-5): GAGVSQSPRYKVAKRGQDVALRCDPISGHVSLFWYQQALGQGPEFLTYFQNEAQLDKSGLPSDRFFAERPEGSVSTLKIQRTQQEDSAVYLCASTSQGDGGNQPQHFGDGTRLSIL.

The V and J genes are TRBV9 and TRBJ2-5, with 10 bases matching TRBD1. The CDR3 totals 15 residues. The germline V gene has CDR1 SGDLS and CDR2 YYNGEE. V shed 3 bases and J 7 bases; nucleotides not matched to a gene: 9. CDR3 sequence (DNA): TGTGCCAGCAGCGAGGGCGACAGGGGGCAGGGGACCCAGTACTTC. It specifies CASSEGDRGQGTQYF.

The chain employs TRBV19 and TRBJ2-7, with 10 bases aligning to TRBD1. The V and J ends lost 3 bases and 2 bases, in that order; junction bases with no gene match: 10. Per the germline V gene, CDR1 is LNHDA and CDR2 is SQIVND (reference sequence). The CDR3 covers 17 residues. Here the CDR3 reads CASSITGQGSRAYEQYF. The CDR3 bases are TGTGCCAGTAGTATTACGGGACAGGGGAGCAGGGCCTACGAGCAGTACTTC.

The chain recombines TRBV5-1 with TRBJ2-1; TRBD2 aligns across 11 bases. The germline V gene has CDR1 SGHRS and CDR2 YFSETQ. V lost 0 bases to trimming and J lost 12 bases; unmatched junction nucleotides: 2. CDR3 size: 13 residues. CDR3 protein: CASSLGLAGRQFF. The CDR3 DNA reads TGCGCCAGCAGCTTGGGACTAGCGGGACGGCAGTTCTTC.

This clone has just a few counts. The genes are TRBV28 and TRBJ2-1; either TRBD1 or TRBD2 may fit D (5 bases each). V was trimmed by 3 bases and J by 8 bases, leaving 20 bases between them. The CDR3 loop spans 16 amino acids. Germline V gene data show CDR1 as MDHEN and CDR2 as SYDVKM. DNA of the CDR3: TGTGCCAGCAGTTTTGTGGGACCCTGGGCCCTCTATGAGCAGTTCTTC. Its protein is CASSFVGPWALYEQFF.

The J gene is TRBJ2-7, the V gene TRBV7-8, with a tentative D call TRBD1 (6 bases). CDR3 size: 16 residues. V gave up 6 bases and J gave up 0 bases, with 18 bases separating them. Germline V gene lookup returns CDR1 SGHVS and CDR2 FQNEAQ. In nucleotides, the CDR3 is TGTGCCAGCAGGACTTCAGGGACATCAAGCTCCTACGAGCAGTACTTC. Translation gives CASRTSGTSSSYEQYF.

V gene TRBV6-5 combines with J gene TRBJ1-5; 9 bases match TRBD1. This CDR3 has 15 residues. The germline V gene has CDR1 MNHEY and CDR2 SVGAGI. V shed 5 bases, J shed 6 bases, and the junction held 8 bases outside the gene matches. The CDR3 reads CASSKTRDRAQPQHF. CDR3 sequence (DNA): TGTGCCAGCAGTAAGACCCGGGACAGGGCTCAGCCCCAGCATTTT.

This chain connects TRBV27 to TRBJ2-7; no definite D call. This CDR3 is 14 amino acids long. V was pared by 6 bases and J by 3 bases, with 15 bases between. Germline V CDR1 and CDR2: MNHEY, SMNVEV (reference sequence). This chain's CDR3 is CASRGSDGFYEQYF. The CDR3, as DNA: TGTGCCAGCAGAGGATCGGACGGATTCTACGAGCAGTACTTC.

This chain uses TRBV6-5 with TRBJ2-7; TRBD1 is a possible D gene (6 bases). V was cut by 3 bases and J by 6 bases, with 18 bases left in between. CDR1 is MNHEY, CDR2 SVGAGI, per germline. The CDR3 is made up of 15 amino acids. CDR3 nucleotides: TGTGCCAGCAGTTATGGGCAGGGGAATTCTGGCGAGCAGTACTTC. It specifies CASSYGQGNSGEQYF.

The chain uses TRBV5-4 and TRBJ2-6; maybe TRBD2 (5 bases). Deletions cut 1 base from V and 3 bases from J, with 8 bases between. The CDR3 runs to 15 residues. Germline lookup yields CDR1 SGHNT and CDR2 YYREEE (reference sequence). CDR3 coding DNA: TGTGCCAGCAGCTTGACGGGATTTGGGGCCAACGTCCTGACTTTC. Translated, it gives CASSLTGFGANVLTF.

V usage is TRBV28 and J usage is TRBJ2-5, with 9 bases matching TRBD2. The V segment lost 1 base and the J segment 4 bases; nucleotides outside the gene matches: 13. CDR1 is MDHEN, CDR2 SYDVKM, per germline. CDR3 size: 18 residues. In nucleotides, the CDR3 is TGTGCCAGCAGTTTATCGAAGATTAGCGGGAGAGTTGGAGAGACCCAGTACTTC. It is translated as CASSLSKISGRVGETQYF. The full variable domain, its missing parts supplied by reference TRBV28 and TRBJ2-5, is DVKVTQSSRYLVKRTGEKVFLECVQDMDHENMFWYRQDPGLGLRLIYFSYDVKMKEKGDIPEGYSVSREKKERFSLILESASTNQTSMYLCASSLSKISGRVGETQYFGPGTRLLVL.

The CDR3 DNA sequence: TGTGCCGGAAGTCTTAGCGGGAGGGCCCGGCAGTACTTC. This gives the protein CAGSLSGRARQYF. The genes are TRBV5-8 and TRBJ2-7; 11 nucleotides align to TRBD2. Trimming at V came to 10 bases and at J to 9 bases, leaving 12 bases not matched to a gene. The V gene's germline CDR1 is SGHTS and CDR2 YDEGEE. The CDR3 loop spans 13 amino acids.

This chain joins TRBV28 and TRBJ1-1, with D tentatively TRBD1 (6 bases). V was clipped by 5 bases and J by 3 bases, with 25 bases between them. Germline V gives CDR1 MDHEN, CDR2 SYDVKM. The CDR3 runs to 18 residues. The CDR3 sequence is CASSPPPSGDRRDTEAFF. Here the CDR3 DNA reads TGTGCCAGCAGTCCACCCCCATCTGGTGACAGGAGGGACACTGAAGCTTTCTTT.

This clone appeared once. The chain has TRBV27 and TRBJ1-6, with TRBD1 identical over 9 bases. V trimming: 6 bases; J trimming: 10 bases; junction bases outside the gene matches: 4. The CDR3 consists of 13 residues. CDR1 is MNHEY and CDR2 is SMNVEV in the germline V gene (reference sequence). The CDR3 coding sequence is TGTGCCAGCAGCACAGGGGGCCGGTCACCCCTCCACTTT. It encodes CASSTGGRSPLHF.

This clone was recorded a few times. This chain joins TRBV6-1 and TRBJ1-2; no clear D. The CDR3 contains 13 residues. V was shortened by 6 bases and J by 5 bases, with 13 bases between the two germline ends. The germline CDR1 and CDR2 sequences are MNHNS and SASEGT. Here the CDR3 reads CASRDGWGYGYTF. Here the CDR3 DNA reads TGTGCCAGCAGGGATGGGTGGGGATATGGCTACACCTTC.

This chain joins TRBV27 and TRBJ2-1; D might be TRBD2 (6 bases). In germline, CDR1 is MNHEY, CDR2 SMNVEV (reference sequence). The V end was cut by 3 bases, the J end by 3 bases, with 9 bases between. This CDR3 comprises 14 residues. The DNA of the CDR3 is TGTGCCAGCAGTTTTACTAGCAGCTACAATGAGCAGTTCTTC. As protein: CASSFTSSYNEQFF.

The chain carries TRBV7-8 and TRBJ1-3, with D unresolved. Germline CDR1 is SGHVS and CDR2 is FQNEAQ. Trimming left V 0 bases short and J 3 bases short, with 18 bases between. The CDR3 spans 18 residues. Here the CDR3 reads CASSLARWKVLVGNTIYF. The DNA for the CDR3 is TGTGCCAGCAGCTTAGCGCGGTGGAAGGTGTTAGTTGGAAACACCATATATTTT.

The V call is TRBV7-9, the J call TRBJ2-7; D is uncertain. Germline CDR1 and CDR2: SEHNR and FQNEAQ (reference sequence). There are 15 residues in the CDR3. The germline V and J ends were trimmed by 0 bases and 4 bases, with 13 bases remaining between them. CDR3 sequence: CASSLAVRASYEQYF. CDR3 in DNA: TGTGCCAGCAGCTTAGCGGTTAGGGCGAGTTACGAGCAGTACTTC. Supplemented by reference TRBV7-9 and TRBJ2-7, the full variable domain reads DTGVSQNPRHKITKRGQNVTFRCDPISEHNRLYWYRQTLGQGPEFLTYFQNEAQLEKSRLLSDRFSAERPKGSFSTLEIQRTEQGDSAMYLCASSLAVRASYEQYFGPGTRLTVT.

The chain has TRBV15 and TRBJ1-1; the D is unclear. The CDR3 totals 15 residues. Germline CDR1 is LNHNV and CDR2 is YYDKDF (reference sequence). V was pared by 3 bases and J by 5 bases, with 16 bases between. CDR3 coding DNA: TGTGCCACCAGCAGTGCCCCAGACGGGTGGACTGAAGCTTTCTTT. Protein product: CATSSAPDGWTEAFF. Variable domain in full (rest from reference TRBV15 and TRBJ1-1): DAMVIQNPRYQVTQFGKPVTLSCSQTLNHNVMYWYQQKSSQAPKLLFHYYDKDFNNEADTPDNFQSRRPNTSFCFLDIRSPGLGDTAMYLCATSSAPDGWTEAFFGQGTRLTVV.

The V and J genes are TRBV6-1 and TRBJ1-2, with D perhaps TRBD1 (5 bases). The germline gives CDR1 MNHNS, CDR2 SASEGT. This CDR3 region has 18 residues. V lost 2 bases and J lost 0, with 19 bases in between. The CDR3 sequence: CASSEIAAGWWANYGYTF. CDR3 bases: TGTGCCAGCAGTGAAATTGCGGCAGGGTGGTGGGCTAACTATGGCTACACCTTC.

The chain carries TRBV9 and TRBJ2-3; TRBD2 aligns across 8 bases. Germline trimming cut 0 bases from V and 0 bases from J; bases unmatched to any gene: 3. Germline values: CDR1 SGDLS, CDR2 YYNGEE. This CDR3 spans 16 amino acids. CDR3 DNA: TGTGCCAGCAGCGTAGGACTAGCGACCAGCACAGATACGCAGTATTTT. Protein product: CASSVGLATSTDTQYF.

Only a few counts were recorded for this clone. The chain couples TRBV28 to TRBJ1-5; a weak D match, TRBD1 (5 bases). Germline V gives CDR1 MDHEN, CDR2 SYDVKM. Trimming shortened V by 7 bases and J by 1 base, and 14 bases separated the two germline ends. The CDR3 runs 15 residues. DNA of the CDR3: TGTGCCAGCACTGACGAGGGGCAGAGCAATCAGCCCCAGCATTTT. Its translation is CASTDEGQSNQPQHF.

The V and J genes are TRBV27 and TRBJ1-1; D gene ambiguous. V shed 9 bases and J shed 1 base, with 15 bases lying between them. The germline CDR1 and CDR2 sequences are MNHEY and SMNVEV (reference sequence). This CDR3 comprises 14 residues. CDR3 residues: CASTRLGSNTEAFF. The CDR3 nucleotides read TGTGCCAGTACCCGTCTGGGGTCGAACACTGAAGCTTTCTTT.

The rearrangement uses TRBV30 and TRBJ2-7; tentatively, D is TRBD2 (7 bases). The germline CDR1 and CDR2 sequences are GTSNPN and SVGIG (reference sequence). Trimming cost V 0 bases and J 9 bases, with 15 bases left between them. The CDR3 sequence is 13 residues long. The CDR3 DNA follows: TGTGCCTGGAGTGTAGGGGGGGGTGAAGGGCAGTACTTC. Its translation: CAWSVGGGEGQYF.

The J gene is TRBJ1-2, the V gene TRBV14; D remains unclear. With 4 bases removed from V and 3 bases from J, the gap between germline ends came to 9 bases. Germline V gene sequence: CDR1 SGHDN, CDR2 FVKESK. This CDR3 contains 13 residues. This chain's CDR3 is CASSLPGYYGYTF. The DNA of the CDR3 is TGTGCCAGCAGCCTCCCGGGGTACTATGGCTACACCTTC.

This chain uses TRBV5-6 with TRBJ2-7, with D possibly matching TRBD2 (5 bases). The CDR3 contains 15 residues. The germline gives CDR1 SGHDT, CDR2 YYEEEE. The germline V and J ends were trimmed by 2 bases and 6 bases, with 18 bases remaining between them. This chain's CDR3 is CASSFVARVSREQYF. The CDR3 DNA sequence: TGTGCCAGCAGCTTCGTGGCGAGGGTAAGTCGCGAGCAGTACTTC.

The V call is TRBV25-1, the J call TRBJ2-5; D tentatively fits TRBD1 or TRBD2 (5 bases each). The V end was cut by 6 bases, the J end by 7 bases, with 24 bases between. This CDR3 comprises 16 residues. Germline-derived CDR1 and CDR2 are MGHDK and SYGVNS. CDR3 amino acids: CASRDRDGNPWGTQYF. CDR3 nucleotides: TGTGCCAGCAGAGACCGGGACGGTAACCCTTGGGGGACCCAGTACTTC. Full variable domain (remainder filled in from reference TRBV25-1 and TRBJ2-5): EADIYQTPRYLVIGTGKKITLECSQTMGHDKMYWYQQDPGMELHLIHYSYGVNSTEKGDLSSESTVSRIRTEHFPLTLESARPSHTSQYLCASRDRDGNPWGTQYFGPGTRLLVL.